The next 27 T cell receptor beta chains were all read from a single sample in a study of T-cell reconstitution after alpha-beta-depleted transplantation in children. This sample's TCRbeta library carried unique molecular identifier barcodes. TCRdb passed the PCR reads through MiXCR, listing each CDR3 protein once. The sample contains nearly 400,000 distinct CDR3 sequences, around 21% of which appear only once. The sequenced sample was PBMCs from the stem cell graft donor, obtained from the stem cell graft. Receptors originate from a human donor who donated a stem cell graft to a child with acute myeloid leukemia.

The chain uses TRBV28 and TRBJ1-3; D remains ambiguous. V lost 1 base and J 0 bases, leaving 10 bases between the germline ends. Germline V CDR1 and CDR2: MDHEN, SYDVKM. The CDR3 totals 16 residues. CDR3 region: CASSLYLAGSGNTIYF. The CDR3 nucleotides are TGTGCCAGCAGTTTATATTTAGCCGGCTCTGGAAACACCATATATTTT.

This rearrangement joins TRBV7-6 to TRBJ2-3, with D uncertain. Between the trimmed V and J ends, which lost 4 bases and 12 bases, there was a span of 11 bases. Germline CDR1 reads SGHVS; CDR2 reads FNYEAQ. This CDR3 comprises 11 residues. CDR3 nucleotide sequence: TGTGCCAGCAGCTCAGAGGTAGATCAGTATTTT. Its protein is CASSSEVDQYF.

The chain uses TRBV28 and TRBJ2-7, with D possibly matching TRBD1 (6 bases). V lost 10 bases to trimming and J lost 6 bases, with 25 bases between them. The length of the CDR3 is 15 residues. CDR1 and CDR2 from the germline V gene are MDHEN and SYDVKM. The CDR3 is CATIMRGWGLAEQYF. The CDR3 bases are TGTGCCACCATCATGAGGGGGTGGGGCCTCGCCGAGCAGTACTTC. Drawing the rest from reference TRBV28 and TRBJ2-7, the complete variable domain is DVKVTQSSRYLVKRTGEKVFLECVQDMDHENMFWYRQDPGLGLRLIYFSYDVKMKEKGDIPEGYSVSREKKERFSLILESASTNQTSMYLCATIMRGWGLAEQYFGPGTRLTVT.

The rearrangement links TRBV7-2 to TRBJ2-1; 8 bases are shared with TRBD1. Trimming cost V 5 bases and J 4 bases; bases outside gene matches: 4. This CDR3 is 14 amino acids long. Germline CDR1 reads SGHTA; CDR2 reads FQGNSA. The DNA of the CDR3 is TGTGCCAGCAGCGGACAGGGTACGTACAATGAGCAGTTCTTC. Protein product: CASSGQGTYNEQFF.

This clonotype was observed a handful of times. The rearrangement links TRBV6-6 to TRBJ2-1, with D possibly TRBD2 on 6 matching bases. The V end was cut by 6 bases, the J end by 2 bases, with 14 bases between. Germline V lookup: CDR1 MNHNY, CDR2 SVGAGI (reference sequence). This CDR3 spans 15 amino acids. In nucleotides, the CDR3 is TGTGCCAGCAGCCGGGACTCCCCAACCTACAATGAGCAGTTCTTC. Protein: CASSRDSPTYNEQFF.

There are many counts of this clonotype. J is TRBJ2-4 and V is TRBV12-3 or TRBV12-4, with D perhaps matching TRBD2 (5 bases). The length of the CDR3 is 12 residues. V lost 6 bases to trimming and J lost 10 bases, with 13 bases between them. DNA of the CDR3: TGTGCCAGCAGGGAGGCCGAAGGAATTCAGTACTTC. Translation: CASREAEGIQYF.

This clonotype was seen a few times. This sequence joins TRBV7-2 and TRBJ2-7; D possibly corresponds to TRBD1 (6 bases). This CDR3 region has 15 residues. V was clipped by 1 base and J by 3 bases, with 13 bases between them. Germline-derived CDR1 and CDR2 are SGHTA and FQGNSA. Here the CDR3 reads CASSLVVGQNYEQYF. The CDR3 DNA sequence: TGTGCCAGCAGCTTAGTGGTCGGACAGAACTACGAGCAGTACTTC.

This clonotype was observed at least ten times. The gene calls are TRBV6-4 and TRBJ2-1; 12 nucleotides agree with TRBD2. CDR1 and CDR2 from the germline V gene are MRHNA and SNTAGT. J was trimmed by 6 bases and V by 6 bases; bases with no gene match: 6. The CDR3 totals 15 residues. The CDR3 region has the DNA TGTGCCAGCAGAGCGACTAGCGGGAGAATCAATGAGCAGTTCTTC. Residues: CASRATSGRINEQFF.

This clonotype was seen many times. The chain employs TRBV14 and TRBJ2-5, with D unclear. Trimming left V 1 base short and J 2 bases short, with 5 bases between. CDR1 and CDR2 from the germline V gene are SGHDN and FVKESK. This CDR3 contains 13 residues. The CDR3 nucleotides are TGTGCCAGCAGCCAAGCTATACAAGAGACCCAGTACTTC. Protein: CASSQAIQETQYF.

This clonotype came up a few times. CDR3 sequence: CASSPNQMGSTNEKLFF. The CDR3, as DNA: TGTGCCAGCAGTCCTAACCAGATGGGATCAACTAATGAAAAACTGTTTTTT. This chain links TRBV12-3 or TRBV12-4 with TRBJ1-4; D unresolved. The CDR3 totals 17 residues. V was shortened by 5 bases and J by 0 bases, with 16 bases between the two germline ends.

This clonotype occurred a few times. The rearrangement joins TRBV20-1 to TRBJ1-2; a weak D match, TRBD1 (5 bases). The CDR3 contains 14 residues. Germline assignment: CDR1 DFQATT and CDR2 SNEGSKA (reference sequence). Trimming cost V 3 bases and J 0 bases, with 11 bases left between them. The CDR3: CSARVGRTNYGYTF. CDR3 sequence (DNA): TGCAGTGCTAGGGTGGGACGGACTAACTATGGCTACACCTTC.

The chain combines TRBV6-1 with TRBJ2-5; D gene ambiguous. CDR1 and CDR2 (germline): MNHNS, SASEGT. Trimming took off 7 bases at V and 5 bases at J, with 14 bases between the two ends. The CDR3 runs 13 residues. The DNA for the CDR3 is TGTGCCAGCATGGTGCCCGGCCCTGAGACCCAGTACTTC. Its protein product is CASMVPGPETQYF.

The chain carries TRBV20-1 and TRBJ2-3; 11 positions match TRBD1. V lost 2 bases and J lost 2; bases outside the gene matches: 3. The CDR3 contains 15 residues. Germline CDR1 and CDR2: DFQATT and SNEGSKA (reference sequence). CDR3 residues: CSARWDRGFTDTQYF. CDR3 DNA sequence: TGCAGTGCTAGATGGGACAGGGGGTTCACAGATACGCAGTATTTT.

V usage is TRBV20-1 and J usage is TRBJ2-2; the D gene could be TRBD1 or TRBD2 (5 bases each). The CDR3 length is 16 residues. V gave up 0 bases and J gave up 2 bases, with 13 bases separating them. CDR1 DFQATT and CDR2 SNEGSKA come from the germline V gene (reference sequence). For the CDR3, the DNA is TGCAGTGCTAGAGATCCCCGGGACGCTAACACCGGGGAGCTGTTTTTT. This sequence encodes CSARDPRDANTGELFF.

The chain carries TRBV2 and TRBJ2-1; D is possibly TRBD1 (6 bases). Germline loops: CDR1 SNHLY, CDR2 FYNNEI. The CDR3 runs to 16 residues. V was shortened by 6 bases and J by 6 bases, with 21 bases between the two germline ends. The CDR3: CASSATPGHLINEQFF. CDR3 nucleotides: TGTGCCAGCAGCGCTACTCCGGGACACCTAATCAATGAGCAGTTCTTC. Variable domain in full (rest from reference TRBV2 and TRBJ2-1): EPEVTQTPSHQVTQMGQEVILRCVPISNHLYFYWYRQILGQKVEFLVSFYNNEISEKSEIFDDQFSVERPDGSNFTLKIRSTKLEDSAMYFCASSATPGHLINEQFFGPGTRLTVL.

The chain is built from TRBV5-6 and TRBJ2-7; 9 nucleotides line up with TRBD2. The V segment lost 4 bases and the J segment 0 bases; nucleotides outside the gene matches: 8. CDR1 and CDR2 from the germline V gene are SGHDT and YYEEEE. This CDR3 contains 16 residues. CDR3 region: CASSRRLAALSYEQYF. In DNA, the CDR3 is TGTGCCAGCAGCCGTAGACTAGCGGCCCTCTCCTACGAGCAGTACTTC.

A few counts support this clonotype. The chain is built from TRBV25-1 and TRBJ1-5; D is unclear. Germline values: CDR1 MGHDK, CDR2 SYGVNS. This CDR3 has 13 amino acids. V lost 3 bases, J lost 1 base, and 4 bases lay in between. The CDR3 DNA sequence: TGTGCCAGCAGTGACAACAGCAATCAGCCCCAGCATTTT. Its translation is CASSDNSNQPQHF.

This clonotype was seen a few times. The rearrangement joins TRBV12-3 or TRBV12-4 to TRBJ1-2, with 7 bases matching TRBD1. This CDR3 contains 14 residues. Germline trimming cut 4 bases from V and 6 bases from J; bases unmatched to any gene: 8. The DNA for the CDR3 is TGTGCCAGCAGTTCCCAGACAGGGCAGGATGGCTACACCTTC. It translates to CASSSQTGQDGYTF.

This chain connects TRBV4-2 to TRBJ2-2; D not certain. Trimming pared 7 bases from V and 4 bases from J, leaving 7 bases between. Germline CDR1 reads LGHNA; CDR2 reads YNFKEQ. This CDR3 contains 12 residues. The CDR3 is CASTKGTGELFF. CDR3 DNA sequence: TGTGCCAGCACCAAAGGCACCGGGGAGCTGTTTTTT.

The chain links TRBV7-3 to TRBJ2-5; a possible D gene is TRBD1 (5 bases). Germline CDR1 and CDR2: SGHTA and FQGTGA. The CDR3 has 14 residues. Between the trimmed V and J ends, which lost 2 bases and 7 bases, there was a span of 14 bases. The CDR3: CASSLAGNSGTQYF. The CDR3 DNA is TGTGCCAGCAGCTTAGCAGGGAATTCGGGGACCCAGTACTTC.

This clonotype was recorded at least ten times. The chain couples TRBV20-1 to TRBJ2-7; 11 positions agree with TRBD2. Losses at the gene ends were 2 bases for V and 5 bases for J; bases not matched to a gene: 11. This CDR3 has 16 amino acids. Germline CDR1 DFQATT, CDR2 SNEGSKA (reference sequence). The CDR3 loop reads CSARSLTSGRTDEQYF. CDR3 in DNA: TGCAGTGCTAGAAGCTTAACTAGCGGGAGAACTGACGAGCAGTACTTC.

This clonotype appeared a few times. The V and J genes are TRBV7-6 and TRBJ2-1; 8 bases agree with TRBD2. V lost 1 base and J lost 4; bases outside the gene matches: 6. The CDR3 has 16 residues. CDR1 is SGHVS, CDR2 FNYEAQ, per germline. The DNA for the CDR3 is TGTGCCAGCAGCTTAGTAGATAGCGGGACTTACAATGAGCAGTTCTTC. Protein product: CASSLVDSGTYNEQFF.

This clonotype was found once. V and J are TRBV4-3 and TRBJ1-2; 8 nucleotides match TRBD1. V lost 4 bases to trimming and J lost 4 bases; unmatched junction nucleotides: 8. The V gene's germline CDR1 is LGHNA and CDR2 YSLEER. The CDR3 sequence is 15 residues long. Here the CDR3 reads CASSPLTGAGYGYTF. CDR3 nucleotide sequence: TGCGCCAGCAGCCCATTGACAGGGGCTGGCTATGGCTACACCTTC.

This clonotype was observed a few times. This chain connects TRBV6-5 to TRBJ2-5; D tentatively fits TRBD1 or TRBD2 (7 bases each). Trimming cost V 3 bases and J 6 bases, with 14 bases left between them. The CDR3 consists of 14 residues. Germline V gives CDR1 MNHEY, CDR2 SVGAGI. CDR3 in DNA: TGTGCCAGCAGTTATCAGGGGGGGTCTAAGACCCAGTACTTC. It encodes CASSYQGGSKTQYF.

The genes are TRBV5-1 and TRBJ2-1; 9 bases are a match to TRBD1. CDR1 and CDR2 from the germline V gene are SGHRS and YFSETQ. There are 15 residues in the CDR3. V shed 0 bases and J 10 bases; nucleotides not matched to a gene: 8. CDR3 in amino acids: CASSLGDRVGGEQFF. The CDR3 region has the DNA TGCGCCAGCAGCTTGGGGGACAGGGTGGGAGGCGAGCAGTTCTTC. Complete variable domain (other parts from reference TRBV5-1 and TRBJ2-1): KAGVTQTPRYLIKTRGQQVTLSCSPISGHRSVSWYQQTPGQGLQFLFEYFSETQRNKGNFPGRFSGRQFSNSRSEMNVSTLELGDSALYLCASSLGDRVGGEQFFGPGTRLTVL.

The V gene is TRBV11-2, the J gene TRBJ2-7; TRBD1 aligns across 8 bases. Germline trimming cut 2 bases from V and 0 bases from J; bases unmatched to any gene: 3. CDR3 length: 15 residues. Germline V gene sequence: CDR1 SGHAT, CDR2 FQNNGV. The CDR3 region has the DNA TGTGCCAGCAGCTTACCAGGGGGCCTCTCCTACGAGCAGTACTTC. This encodes CASSLPGGLSYEQYF.

This clonotype was observed at least ten times. The chain links TRBV20-1 to TRBJ2-1; either TRBD1 or TRBD2 may supply D (5 bases each). V was trimmed by 3 bases and J by 6 bases, leaving 12 bases between them. This CDR3 region has 13 residues. Germline V gives CDR1 DFQATT, CDR2 SNEGSKA (reference sequence). The CDR3 sequence: CSASFVGANEQFF. In nucleotides, the CDR3 is TGCAGTGCTAGTTTCGTCGGGGCCAATGAGCAGTTCTTC.